The 12 T cell receptor beta chains reported below all come from one sample, sequenced in a study of blood T cells in healthy people across ages. For the second PCR, which ran for about 6 to 11 cycles, a sample-barcoded 5' primer and a J-beta primer mix were used. MiXCR was run by TCRdb on the 5' RACE reads, yielding one entry per CDR3 protein. This table holds over 450,000 distinct CDR3 sequences, 24% found once. These same data were also listed under a study on T cells of mothers and their children.

Sequencing was performed on blood. The receptors here all came from a boy between 10 and 17 years old in good health.

About this clonotype: Here the CDR3 omits its conserved ending phenylalanine or tryptophan, so a read error is the likely source. This chain links TRBV7-9 with TRBJ1-1; TRBD1 is a possible D gene (6 bases). The V end was cut by 5 bases, the J end by 1 base, with 20 bases between. The CDR3 has 17 amino acids. Germline assignment: CDR1 SEHNR and CDR2 FQNEAQ (reference sequence). As DNA, the CDR3 is TGTGCCAGCAGCGATAACTCGCAGGGAGGGGGGAACACTGAAGCTTTCTGT. It codes for CASSDNSQGGGNTEAFC.

This chain links TRBV9 with TRBJ1-1, with 9 bases fitting TRBD1. CDR3 length: 16 amino acids. Germline CDR1 and CDR2: SGDLS and YYNGEE. Trimming at V came to 4 bases and at J to 3 bases, leaving 10 bases not matched to a gene. The CDR3 nucleotides are TGTGCCAGCAGCTCAAATTACAGGGGGCTTGACACTGAAGCTTTCTTT. It yields the protein CASSSNYRGLDTEAFF. The full variable domain, rest sourced from reference TRBV9 and TRBJ1-1, is DSGVTQTPKHLITATGQRVTLRCSPRSGDLSVYWYQQSLDQGLQFLIQYYNGEERAKGNILERFSAQQFPDLHSELNLSSLELGDSALYFCASSSNYRGLDTEAFFGQGTRLTVV.

The chain has TRBV20-1 and TRBJ2-3; D is ambiguous. The V end lost 0 bases, the J end lost 4 bases, and 11 bases lay between the germline ends. The V gene's germline CDR1 is DFQATT and CDR2 SNEGSKA (reference sequence). The CDR3 is 14 amino acids. CDR3 loop: CSARDSWVPDTQYF. Written as DNA, the CDR3 is TGCAGTGCTAGAGATTCATGGGTTCCAGATACGCAGTATTTT.

CDR3: CASSSIIRGGDGLRDTQYF. CDR3 nucleotide sequence: TGTGCCAGCAGCTCTATAATTCGGGGGGGGGATGGGTTGAGAGATACGCAGTATTTT. The chain joins TRBV7-2 to TRBJ2-3; 8 positions match TRBD2. V dropped 4 bases and J dropped 5; count of bases not matched to a gene: 20. The CDR3 has 19 residues. Germline V gene lookup returns CDR1 SGHTA and CDR2 FQGNSA.

This clonotype turned up a few times. The chain links TRBV7-3 to TRBJ2-5, with 7 positions matching TRBD2. TRBJ2-1 explains the end of the DNA better; the J call may be wrong. There are 15 residues in the CDR3. Germline lookup yields CDR1 SGHTA and CDR2 FQGTGA. The CDR3 coding sequence is TGTGCCAGCAGCTTACTCGTGACTAGCAGCAATGAGCAGTTCTTC. This translates into CASSLLVTSSNEQFF.

This clonotype was picked up a small number of times. V and J are TRBV2 and TRBJ2-4, with TRBD1 as a possible D gene (6 bases). Trimming took 4 bases from V and 1 from J, leaving 14 bases between them. Per germline, CDR1 SNHLY and CDR2 FYNNEI. The CDR3 spans 16 residues. CDR3 sequence reads: CASSVQGTRAKNIQYF. The CDR3 nucleotides read TGTGCCAGCAGTGTTCAGGGGACACGGGCCAAAAACATTCAGTACTTC.

This clonotype was found a few times. The chain combines TRBV7-2 with TRBJ2-1; 12 bases align to TRBD2. Trimming at V came to 1 base and at J to 10 bases, leaving 11 bases not matched to a gene. The CDR3 consists of 17 residues. The germline CDR1 and CDR2 sequences are SGHTA and FQGNSA. The CDR3 DNA follows: TGTGCCAGCAGCTTAGGACTTCTAGCGGGGGGGCCAGGGGAGCAGTTCTTC. Its protein product is CASSLGLLAGGPGEQFF.

This clonotype was seen a handful of times. A junction boundary mismatches the germline segment, possibly from a read error. This chain links TRBV7-2 with TRBJ1-2, with D possibly being TRBD1 (5 bases). The CDR3 has 13 residues. CDR1 is SGHTA, CDR2 FQGNSA, per germline. The CDR3 DNA follows: TGTGCCAGCAGCTCGTGGGAGGGGAGGGGCTGCACCTTC. Protein product: CASSSWEGRGCTF.

This clonotype was seen a few times. The chain employs TRBV4-1 and TRBJ2-5; 9 bases line up with TRBD2. TRBJ2-1 matches the DNA end more closely, so the J call is doubtful. CDR3 length: 15 residues. Per germline, CDR1 MGHRA and CDR2 YSYEKL. The CDR3 DNA follows: TGCGCCAGCAGCCACCCTAGCGGGAACTACAATGAGCAGTTCTTC. This translates into CASSHPSGNYNEQFF.

V and J are TRBV12-3 or TRBV12-4 and TRBJ1-5; a possible D gene is TRBD1 (5 bases). This CDR3 comprises 16 residues. Between the trimmed V and J ends, which lost 2 bases and 8 bases, there was a span of 19 bases. The CDR3: CASSLLMRREREPQHF. CDR3 nucleotides: TGTGCCAGCAGTTTACTAATGCGCAGGGAAAGGGAGCCCCAGCATTTT.

The chain employs TRBV20-1 and TRBJ1-6, with D possibly being TRBD1 (5 bases). Germline-derived CDR1 and CDR2 are DFQATT and SNEGSKA (reference sequence). The CDR3 extends over 13 amino acids. V was clipped by 3 bases and J by 6 bases, with 9 bases between them. The CDR3 is CSASRQGNSPLHF. For the CDR3, the DNA is TGCAGTGCTAGCAGGCAGGGTAATTCACCCCTCCACTTT.

V gene TRBV7-9 combines with J gene TRBJ1-6, with a tentative D call TRBD1 (6 bases). V was cut by 6 bases and J by 7 bases, with 16 bases left in between. This CDR3 comprises 15 residues. CDR1 is SEHNR and CDR2 is FQNEAQ in the germline V gene (reference sequence). The CDR3 region is CASRPYRATNSPLHF. The CDR3 coding sequence is TGTGCCAGCAGACCATACAGGGCCACCAATTCACCCCTCCACTTT.